The 27 T cell receptor beta chains given below trace back to one sample, sequenced in a study of patients and donors after allogeneic stem cell transplantation. TCRdb ran MiXCR on the RT-PCR reads and lists one entry per CDR3 protein. Among hundreds of thousands of distinct CDR3 sequences listed, roughly 17% were seen once. The sample consisted of blood, either unsorted or a sorted T cell fraction (not recorded which). The receptors stem from a human donor who was either an allogeneic HSCT recipient or a stem cell or donor lymphocyte infusion donor (not recorded which). It is not recorded whose cells these are; they may come from a transplant donor.

The chain joins TRBV6-2 or TRBV6-3 to TRBJ2-1; a possible D gene is TRBD2 (5 bases). This CDR3 has 12 amino acids. Trimming left V 6 bases short and J 6 bases short, with 9 bases between. The germline CDR1 and CDR2 sequences are MNHEY and SVGEGT. CDR3 in DNA: TGTGCCAGCAGCGGACTTCTCAATGAGCAGTTCTTC. It codes for CASSGLLNEQFF.

This sequence joins TRBV28 and TRBJ1-3, with D maybe TRBD1 (6 bases). In germline, CDR1 is MDHEN, CDR2 SYDVKM. V was shortened by 4 bases and J by 0 bases, with 13 bases between the two germline ends. The CDR3 extends over 16 amino acids. In DNA, the CDR3 is TGTGCCAGCAGTTCTTTTGGGGGCTTCTCTGGAAACACCATATATTTT. It is translated as CASSSFGGFSGNTIYF. Variable domain in full (rest from reference TRBV28 and TRBJ1-3): DVKVTQSSRYLVKRTGEKVFLECVQDMDHENMFWYRQDPGLGLRLIYFSYDVKMKEKGDIPEGYSVSREKKERFSLILESASTNQTSMYLCASSSFGGFSGNTIYFGEGSWLTVV.

There are many counts of this clonotype. The V call is TRBV12-3 or TRBV12-4, the J call TRBJ2-7; TRBD1 might be the D (5 bases). V was pared by 6 bases and J by 1 base, with 10 bases between. The CDR3 has 13 amino acids. The CDR3 sequence is CASSLTDSYEQYF. CDR3 in DNA: TGTGCCAGCAGCTTGACAGATTCCTACGAGCAGTACTTC.

The sample holds a few counts of this clonotype. J is TRBJ2-1 and V is TRBV6-1; 9 bases are shared with TRBD2. The V segment lost 3 bases and the J segment 2 bases; nucleotides outside the gene matches: 11. Per germline, CDR1 MNHNS and CDR2 SASEGT. The CDR3 is 18 residues long. CDR3: CASSDLAGLTITYNEQFF. In nucleotides, the CDR3 is TGTGCCAGCAGTGACCTAGCGGGGCTTACCATCACCTACAATGAGCAGTTCTTC.

V gene TRBV6-1 combines with J gene TRBJ1-1; D might be TRBD1 (6 bases). CDR3 length equals 13 residues. V was shortened by 8 bases and J by 2 bases, with 12 bases between the two germline ends. Germline assignment: CDR1 MNHNS and CDR2 SASEGT. The chain's CDR3 is CASRTATNTEAFF. In nucleotides, the CDR3 is TGTGCCAGCCGGACAGCCACTAACACTGAAGCTTTCTTT.

The gene calls are TRBV9 and TRBJ2-4; D perhaps matches TRBD2 (6 bases). V gave up 3 bases and J gave up 4 bases, with 17 bases separating them. The CDR3 contains 16 residues. CDR1 is SGDLS, CDR2 YYNGEE, per germline. CDR3 sequence reads: CASSGGAPTFKNIQYF. The CDR3 nucleotides are TGTGCCAGCAGCGGCGGGGCTCCAACCTTTAAAAACATTCAGTACTTC. The whole variable domain, filled in from reference TRBV9 and TRBJ2-4, reads DSGVTQTPKHLITATGQRVTLRCSPRSGDLSVYWYQQSLDQGLQFLIQYYNGEERAKGNILERFSAQQFPDLHSELNLSSLELGDSALYFCASSGGAPTFKNIQYFGAGTRLSVL.

CDR3 sequence: CASSSNPGTGWADTQYF. The CDR3 coding sequence is TGCGCCAGCAGCAGTAATCCCGGGACAGGGTGGGCAGATACGCAGTATTTT. J is TRBJ2-3 and V is TRBV5-1; 9 bases agree with TRBD1. This CDR3 has 17 residues. Germline lookup yields CDR1 SGHRS and CDR2 YFSETQ. V lost 4 bases and J lost 4; bases outside the gene matches: 13.

This clonotype occurred a few times. The chain joins TRBV6-1 to TRBJ2-7; no reliable D call. This CDR3 spans 13 amino acids. The V gene lost 6 bases and the J gene lost 2 bases, with 11 bases spanning the gap. Germline V gives CDR1 MNHNS, CDR2 SASEGT. DNA for the CDR3: TGTGCCAGCAGCCGCCTCGGTGCCTACGAGCAGTACTTC. As protein: CASSRLGAYEQYF.

This chain connects TRBV20-1 to TRBJ2-4; D unclear. Germline loops: CDR1 DFQATT, CDR2 SNEGSKA (reference sequence). V lost 1 base and J 3 bases, leaving 13 bases between the germline ends. The CDR3 sequence is 15 residues long. The DNA of the CDR3 is TGCAGTGCTAGAGTGCTAGAAGTTGGCAAAAACATTCAGTACTTC. Its protein is CSARVLEVGKNIQYF.

This clonotype was seen only a few times. The CDR3 bases are TGCGCCAGCAGCCGTTTGGGGGGGCCTTTAGATACGCAGTATTTT. This gives the protein CASSRLGGPLDTQYF. The J gene is TRBJ2-3, the V gene TRBV4-3; tentatively, D is TRBD2 (7 bases). Per the germline V gene, CDR1 is LGHNA and CDR2 is YSLEER. The CDR3 totals 15 residues. The V end lost 4 bases, the J end lost 5 bases, and 16 bases lay between the germline ends.

This clonotype has only a few counts. The V gene is TRBV5-1, the J gene TRBJ2-7; 7 nucleotides match TRBD1. Germline CDR1 SGHRS, CDR2 YFSETQ. V was pared by 2 bases and J by 2 bases, with 7 bases of the junction left unmatched. This CDR3 has 15 residues. CDR3 region: CASSFVGTATYEQYF. The CDR3 coding sequence is TGCGCCAGCAGCTTCGTAGGGACAGCAACCTACGAGCAGTACTTC.

This chain links TRBV6-2 or TRBV6-3 with TRBJ2-2; D gene ambiguous. The CDR3 covers 13 residues. The germline CDR1 and CDR2 sequences are MNHEY and SVGEGT. Trimming cost V 5 bases and J 2 bases, with 6 bases left between them. The CDR3: CASSIFNTGELFF. The CDR3 nucleotides read TGTGCCAGCAGTATCTTTAACACCGGGGAGCTGTTTTTT.

This clonotype was recorded a few times. J is TRBJ2-7 and V is TRBV18; TRBD1 agrees at 9 bases. Germline V gives CDR1 KGHSH, CDR2 LQKENI. The CDR3 is 16 residues long. With V trimmed by 2 bases and J by 6 bases, 11 bases remained unmatched. CDR3 protein: CASSPKVNRGQTEQYF. CDR3 nucleotide sequence: TGTGCCAGCTCACCAAAGGTTAACAGGGGGCAGACCGAGCAGTACTTC. The complete variable domain, with remaining parts taken from reference TRBV18 and TRBJ2-7, reads NAGVMQNPRHLVRRRGQEARLRCSPMKGHSHVYWYRQLPEEGLKFMVYLQKENIIDESGMPKERFSAEFPKEGPSILRIQQVVRGDSAAYFCASSPKVNRGQTEQYFGPGTRLTVT.

The chain uses TRBV7-9 and TRBJ1-1, with D hard to call. There are 13 residues in the CDR3. Trimming removed 5 bases from V and 5 bases from J, with 12 bases in between. In germline, CDR1 is SEHNR, CDR2 FQNEAQ (reference sequence). CDR3 DNA sequence: TGTGCCAGCAGCGCCTTTGGAGGGACTGAAGCTTTCTTT. Translated, it gives CASSAFGGTEAFF.

The CDR3 DNA reads TGTGCCAGCTCACCACTGGGGGCAGGAAGAAACACCGGGGAGCTGTTTTTT. It specifies CASSPLGAGRNTGELFF. V usage is TRBV18 and J usage is TRBJ2-2; the D gene is possibly TRBD1 (6 bases). V dropped 1 base and J dropped 2 bases, with 14 bases sitting between them. From germline, CDR1 is KGHSH and CDR2 LQKENI. The CDR3 runs 17 residues.

This clonotype was seen a few times. This chain connects TRBV5-8 to TRBJ2-2, with TRBD1 matching over 7 bases. Per the germline V gene, CDR1 is SGHTS and CDR2 is YDEGEE. The CDR3 runs 16 residues. Trimming removed 3 bases from V and 4 bases from J; junction bases left unmatched: 9. CDR3: CASSSWTGHSTGELFF. Written as DNA, the CDR3 is TGTGCCAGCAGCTCCTGGACAGGCCACAGCACCGGGGAGCTGTTTTTT.

The chain's CDR3 is CASGYLAGKTDTQYF. The CDR3 nucleotides read TGTGCTAGTGGATACCTAGCGGGGAAAACAGATACGCAGTATTTT. This chain uses TRBV12-5 with TRBJ2-3; 9 positions match TRBD2. This CDR3 has 15 residues. Germline CDR1 reads LGHNT; CDR2 reads FRNRAP. V lost 6 bases and J lost 3; bases outside the gene matches: 7.

This clonotype was detected a few times. The chain carries TRBV28 and TRBJ1-2; 9 nucleotides agree with TRBD1. The CDR3 is 16 residues long. Germline lookup yields CDR1 MDHEN and CDR2 SYDVKM. V shed 6 bases, J shed 8 bases, and the junction held 16 bases outside the gene matches. This CDR3 reads CASSTGGGKRGGGYTF. The CDR3 region has the DNA TGTGCCAGCAGCACAGGGGGCGGTAAGAGAGGTGGCGGCTACACCTTC.

The sample holds a few counts of this clonotype. V gene TRBV5-1 combines with J gene TRBJ1-1; the D gene is possibly TRBD1 (6 bases). Germline CDR1 is SGHRS and CDR2 is YFSETQ. The V gene lost 0 bases and the J gene lost 5 bases, with 14 bases spanning the gap. CDR3 length: 15 residues. The CDR3 sequence is CASSLAKGGRTEAFF. The CDR3, as DNA: TGCGCCAGCAGCTTGGCCAAGGGGGGGCGAACTGAAGCTTTCTTT.

In DNA form, the CDR3 reads TGCGCCAGCAGCCCGACAGGAGAAGTCTATGGCTACACCTTC. This encodes CASSPTGEVYGYTF. The chain is built from TRBV4-1 and TRBJ1-2; D might be TRBD1 (6 bases). There are 14 residues in the CDR3. With 4 bases removed from V and 4 bases from J, the gap between germline ends came to 13 bases. Germline CDR1 and CDR2: MGHRA and YSYEKL.

This clonotype was detected only a few times. V and J are TRBV14 and TRBJ2-1; TRBD2 matches at 8 bases. The CDR3 has 15 amino acids. Trimming cost V 5 bases and J 2 bases; bases outside gene matches: 5. Germline CDR1 reads SGHDN; CDR2 reads FVKESK. CDR3 residues: CASSSLAVAYNEQFF. In DNA form, the CDR3 reads TGTGCCAGCAGCTCACTAGCGGTCGCCTACAATGAGCAGTTCTTC. Using reference TRBV14 and TRBJ2-1 for the parts outside the CDR3, the full variable domain is EAGVTQFPSHSVIEKGQTVTLRCDPISGHDNLYWYRRVMGKEIKFLLHFVKESKQDESGMPNNRFLAERTGGTYSTLKVQPAELEDSGVYFCASSSLAVAYNEQFFGPGTRLTVL.

The chain uses TRBV19 and TRBJ2-5; 8 bases map to TRBD2. V lost 5 bases and J lost 1; bases outside the gene matches: 12. The germline gives CDR1 LNHDA, CDR2 SQIVND (reference sequence). CDR3 size: 17 residues. The CDR3 DNA sequence: TGTGCCAGTAGTTCTCGGAATTTAGCGGGGTCCCAAGAGACCCAGTACTTC. This sequence encodes CASSSRNLAGSQETQYF.

Many counts were recorded for this clonotype. This chain connects TRBV12-3 or TRBV12-4 to TRBJ2-7; D gene ambiguous. The CDR3 spans 13 residues. The V gene lost 5 bases and the J gene lost 0 bases, with 8 bases spanning the gap. The CDR3 loop is CASSPSVSYEQYF. The CDR3 DNA follows: TGTGCCAGCAGTCCGTCGGTCTCCTACGAGCAGTACTTC.

This clonotype has a handful of counts. The chain links TRBV11-2 to TRBJ2-7; 14 bases are shared with TRBD2. The CDR3 contains 18 residues. V trimming: 1 base; J trimming: 3 bases; junction bases outside the gene matches: 8. CDR1 is SGHAT and CDR2 is FQNNGV in the germline V gene. The CDR3, as DNA: TGTGCCAGCAGCTTAGGACTAGCGGGGGGGCCTCCCTACTACGAGCAGTACTTC. Its translation: CASSLGLAGGPPYYEQYF.

This clonotype was detected a few times. The chain employs TRBV6-5 and TRBJ1-3; D possibly corresponds to TRBD1 (6 bases). V gave up 2 bases and J gave up 4 bases, with 15 bases separating them. Germline CDR1 reads MNHEY; CDR2 reads SVGAGI. The CDR3 totals 16 residues. CDR3 nucleotides: TGTGCCAGCAGTTACGTAGCACAGGGTCCGGGAAACACCATATATTTT. This encodes CASSYVAQGPGNTIYF.

The chain recombines TRBV24-1 with TRBJ2-1; 7 nucleotides line up with TRBD1. Looked up from germline, CDR1 is KGHDR and CDR2 is SFDVKD. This CDR3 is built from 13 residues. The trim removed 10 bases at V and 9 bases at J, leaving 11 bases unmatched. The chain's CDR3 is CATSQGIMSEQFF. CDR3 coding DNA: TGTGCCACTTCACAGGGGATTATGAGTGAGCAGTTCTTC.

This clonotype was counted only a few times. The chain has TRBV12-3 or TRBV12-4 and TRBJ2-2; TRBD2 agrees at 13 bases. Trimming cost V 6 bases and J 1 base; bases outside gene matches: 14. This CDR3 region has 20 residues. Here the CDR3 DNA reads TGTGCCAGCAGGGATTTTAGTAGGGGACTAGCGGGGATGAACACCGGGGAGCTGTTTTTT. This encodes CASRDFSRGLAGMNTGELFF.